This T cell receptor beta chain is from a study of CD4+ T cells in melanoma. TCRdb keeps only in-frame clones here, not all; method: immunoSEQ multiplex PCR. The table lists approximately 9,500 clones, about three quarters of them singletons. The CDR3 totals 14 residues. The trim removed 2 bases at V and 17 bases at J, leaving 11 bases unmatched. CDR1 LNHDA and CDR2 SQIVND come from the germline V gene (reference sequence). Of note for this clone: The antigen remains undetermined.

General study findings and limits: Neoantigen-specific CD4+ T cells in melanoma reportedly had diverse differentiation states. CD8+ T cell, macrophage and B cell function reportedly correlated with neoantigen-specific CD4+ T cells.

J is TRBJ1-6 and V is TRBV19; 8 bases are shared with TRBD1. This clonotype was obtained from a human donor with melanoma. The sequenced material came from cells from a culture (not recorded whether cultured in vitro). The CDR3 bases are TGTGCCAGTAGTATACAATCCGGGACAGGAGTATTCCACTTT. It translates to CASSIQSGTGVFHF.